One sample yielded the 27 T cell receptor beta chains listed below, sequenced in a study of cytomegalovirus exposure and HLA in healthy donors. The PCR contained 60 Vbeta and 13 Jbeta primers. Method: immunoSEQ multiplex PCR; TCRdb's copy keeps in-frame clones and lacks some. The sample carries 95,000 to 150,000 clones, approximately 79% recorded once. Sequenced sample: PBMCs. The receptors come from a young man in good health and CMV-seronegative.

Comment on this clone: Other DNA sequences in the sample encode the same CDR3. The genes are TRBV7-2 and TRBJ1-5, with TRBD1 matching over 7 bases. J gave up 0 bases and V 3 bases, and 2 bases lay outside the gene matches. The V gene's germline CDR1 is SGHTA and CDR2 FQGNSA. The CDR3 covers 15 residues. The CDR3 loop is CASSFTGASNQPQHF. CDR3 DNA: TGTGCCAGCAGCTTTACAGGGGCTAGCAATCAGCCCCAGCATTTT.

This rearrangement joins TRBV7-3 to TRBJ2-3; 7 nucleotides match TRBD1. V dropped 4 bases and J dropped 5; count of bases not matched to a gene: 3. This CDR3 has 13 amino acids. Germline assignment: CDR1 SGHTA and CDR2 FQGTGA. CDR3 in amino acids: CASSYTGEDTQYF. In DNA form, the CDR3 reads TGTGCCAGCAGCTATACAGGGGAAGATACGCAGTATTTT. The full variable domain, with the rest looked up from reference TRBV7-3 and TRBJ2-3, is GAGVSQTPSNKVTEKGKYVELRCDPISGHTALYWYRQSLGQGPEFLIYFQGTGAADDSGLPNDRFFAVRPEGSVSTLKIQRTERGDSAVYLCASSYTGEDTQYFGPGTRLTVL.

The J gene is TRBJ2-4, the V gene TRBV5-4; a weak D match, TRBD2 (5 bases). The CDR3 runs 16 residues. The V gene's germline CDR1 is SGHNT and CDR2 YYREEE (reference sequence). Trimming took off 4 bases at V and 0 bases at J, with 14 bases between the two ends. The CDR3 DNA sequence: TGTGCCAGCAGCCCCGGGATCGGAATAGCCAAAAACATTCAGTACTTC. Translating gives CASSPGIGIAKNIQYF.

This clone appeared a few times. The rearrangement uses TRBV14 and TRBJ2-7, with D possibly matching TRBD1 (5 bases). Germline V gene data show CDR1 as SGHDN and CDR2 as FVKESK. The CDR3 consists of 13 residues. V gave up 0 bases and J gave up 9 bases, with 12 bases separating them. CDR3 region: CASSQDLRAVQYF. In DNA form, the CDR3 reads TGTGCCAGCAGCCAAGATCTCAGGGCAGTGCAGTACTTC.

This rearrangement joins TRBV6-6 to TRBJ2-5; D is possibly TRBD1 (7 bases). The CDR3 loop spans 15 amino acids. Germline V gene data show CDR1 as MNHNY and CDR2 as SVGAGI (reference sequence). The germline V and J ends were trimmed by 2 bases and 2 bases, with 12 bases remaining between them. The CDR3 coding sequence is TGTGCCAGCAGTTACGCGGGACAGCTTCAAGAGACCCAGTACTTC. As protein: CASSYAGQLQETQYF.

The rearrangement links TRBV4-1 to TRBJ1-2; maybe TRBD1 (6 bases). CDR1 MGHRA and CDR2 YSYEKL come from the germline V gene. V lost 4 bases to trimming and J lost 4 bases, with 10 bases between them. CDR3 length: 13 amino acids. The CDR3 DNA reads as TGCGCCAGCAGCCTCGACAGGATCTATGGCTACACCTTC. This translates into CASSLDRIYGYTF.

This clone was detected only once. This chain's CDR3 is CSVGQTFYGYTF. The CDR3 bases are TGCAGCGTCGGACAGACTTTCTATGGCTACACCTTC. The chain has TRBV29-1 and TRBJ1-2; TRBD1 might be the D (6 bases). The CDR3 extends over 12 amino acids. The ends were cut back, 6 bases at V and 4 bases at J, with 12 bases in the middle. In germline, CDR1 is SQVTM, CDR2 ANQGSEA.

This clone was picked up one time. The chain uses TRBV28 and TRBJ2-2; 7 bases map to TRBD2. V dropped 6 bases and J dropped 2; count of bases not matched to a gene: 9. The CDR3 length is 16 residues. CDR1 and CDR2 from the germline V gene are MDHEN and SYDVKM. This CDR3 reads CASSPSGLPNTGELFF. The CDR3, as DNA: TGTGCCAGCAGCCCCTCGGGACTACCAAACACCGGGGAGCTGTTTTTT.

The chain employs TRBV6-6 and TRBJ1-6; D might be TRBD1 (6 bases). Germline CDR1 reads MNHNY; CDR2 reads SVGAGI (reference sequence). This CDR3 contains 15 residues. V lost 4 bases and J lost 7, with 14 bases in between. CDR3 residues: CASSWLTGPNSPLHF. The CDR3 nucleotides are TGTGCCAGCAGTTGGCTGACAGGACCAAATTCACCCCTCCACTTT.

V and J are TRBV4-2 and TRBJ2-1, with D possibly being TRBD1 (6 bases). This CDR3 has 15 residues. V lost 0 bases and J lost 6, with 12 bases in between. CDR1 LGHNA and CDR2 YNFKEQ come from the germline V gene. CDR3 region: CASSQDRGAFNEQFF. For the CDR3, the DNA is TGTGCCAGCAGCCAAGACAGGGGCGCCTTCAATGAGCAGTTCTTC.

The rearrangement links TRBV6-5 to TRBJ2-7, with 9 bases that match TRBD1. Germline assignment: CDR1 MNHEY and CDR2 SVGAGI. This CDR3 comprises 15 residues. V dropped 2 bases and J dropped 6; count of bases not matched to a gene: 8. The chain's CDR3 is CASSYIRTGAVEQYF. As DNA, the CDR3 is TGTGCCAGCAGTTACATCCGGACAGGGGCTGTCGAGCAGTACTTC.

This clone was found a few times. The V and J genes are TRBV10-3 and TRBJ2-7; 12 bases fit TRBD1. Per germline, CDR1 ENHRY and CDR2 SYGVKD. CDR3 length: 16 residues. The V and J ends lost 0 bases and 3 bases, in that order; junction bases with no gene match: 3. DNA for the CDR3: TGTGCCATCAGTGAGTCGTGGGACAGGGGGCTCTACGAGCAGTACTTC. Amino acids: CAISESWDRGLYEQYF.

The DNA for the CDR3 is TGTGCCAGCAGCTTAGTCTCCGGTTTTGGGACAGGGGGATGGTACGAGCAGTACTTC. The encoded protein is CASSLVSGFGTGGWYEQYF. The chain uses TRBV7-9 and TRBJ2-7; the match to TRBD1 covers 11 bases. The germline gives CDR1 SEHNR, CDR2 FQNEAQ (reference sequence). CDR3 length: 19 amino acids. Trimming at V came to 1 base and at J to 4 bases, leaving 15 bases not matched to a gene.

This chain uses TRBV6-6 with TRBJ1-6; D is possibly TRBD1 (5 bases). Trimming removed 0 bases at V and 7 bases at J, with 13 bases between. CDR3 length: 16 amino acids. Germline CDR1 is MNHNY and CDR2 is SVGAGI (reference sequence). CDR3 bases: TGTGCCAGCAGTTACTCTGGAGGGGCTGGGAATTCACCCCTCCACTTT. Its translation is CASSYSGGAGNSPLHF.

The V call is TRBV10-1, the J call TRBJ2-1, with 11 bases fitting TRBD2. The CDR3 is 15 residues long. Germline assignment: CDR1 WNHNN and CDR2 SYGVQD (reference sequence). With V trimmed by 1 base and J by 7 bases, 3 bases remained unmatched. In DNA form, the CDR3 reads TGCGCCAGCAGTGAGTTTAGCGGGGGGGCAAATGAGCAGTTCTTC. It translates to CASSEFSGGANEQFF.

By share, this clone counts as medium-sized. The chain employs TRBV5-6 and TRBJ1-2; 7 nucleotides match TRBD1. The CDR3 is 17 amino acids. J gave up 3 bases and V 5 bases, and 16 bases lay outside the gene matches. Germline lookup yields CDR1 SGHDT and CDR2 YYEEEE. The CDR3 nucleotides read TGTGCCAGCAGTCCGGGACAGATTTACCCAATAGACTATGGCTACACCTTC. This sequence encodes CASSPGQIYPIDYGYTF.

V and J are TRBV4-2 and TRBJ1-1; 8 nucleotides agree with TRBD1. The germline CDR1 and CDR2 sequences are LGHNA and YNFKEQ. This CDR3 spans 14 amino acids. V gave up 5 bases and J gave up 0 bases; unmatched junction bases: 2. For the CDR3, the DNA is TGTGCCAGCAGCTCGGACAGGGTGAACACTGAAGCTTTCTTT. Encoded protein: CASSSDRVNTEAFF.

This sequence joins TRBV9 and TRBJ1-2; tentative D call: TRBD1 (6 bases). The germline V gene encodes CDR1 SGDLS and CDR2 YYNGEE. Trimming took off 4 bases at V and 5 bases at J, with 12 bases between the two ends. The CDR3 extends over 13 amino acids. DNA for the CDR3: TGTGCCAGCAGCCCGGACAGTACGTATGGCTACACCTTC. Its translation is CASSPDSTYGYTF.

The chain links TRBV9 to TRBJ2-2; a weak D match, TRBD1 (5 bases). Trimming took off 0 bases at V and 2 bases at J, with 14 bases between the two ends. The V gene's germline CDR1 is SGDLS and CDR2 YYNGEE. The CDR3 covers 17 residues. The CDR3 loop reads CASSVGVGRPNTGELFF. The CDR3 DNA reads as TGTGCCAGCAGCGTAGGAGTGGGGCGGCCTAACACCGGGGAGCTGTTTTTT.

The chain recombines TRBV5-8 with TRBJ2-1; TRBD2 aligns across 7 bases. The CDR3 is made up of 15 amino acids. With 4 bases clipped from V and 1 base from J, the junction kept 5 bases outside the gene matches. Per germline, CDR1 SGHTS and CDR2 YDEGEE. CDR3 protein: CASSRLALSYNEQFF. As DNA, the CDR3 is TGTGCCAGCAGCCGACTAGCCTTATCCTACAATGAGCAGTTCTTC.

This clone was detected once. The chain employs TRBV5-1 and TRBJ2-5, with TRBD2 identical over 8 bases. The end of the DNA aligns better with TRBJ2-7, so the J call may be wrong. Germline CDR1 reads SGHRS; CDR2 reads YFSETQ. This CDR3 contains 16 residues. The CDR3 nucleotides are TGCGCCAGCAGCTTGGGGGTGGCGGGGGGCATCTACGAGCAGTACTTC. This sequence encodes CASSLGVAGGIYEQYF.

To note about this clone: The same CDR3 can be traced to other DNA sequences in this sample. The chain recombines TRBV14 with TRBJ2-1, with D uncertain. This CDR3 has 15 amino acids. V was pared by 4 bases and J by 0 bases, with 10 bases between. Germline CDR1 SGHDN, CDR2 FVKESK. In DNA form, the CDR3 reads TGTGCCAGCAGCCGAGGCAGAAGCTCCTACAATGAGCAGTTCTTC. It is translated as CASSRGRSSYNEQFF.

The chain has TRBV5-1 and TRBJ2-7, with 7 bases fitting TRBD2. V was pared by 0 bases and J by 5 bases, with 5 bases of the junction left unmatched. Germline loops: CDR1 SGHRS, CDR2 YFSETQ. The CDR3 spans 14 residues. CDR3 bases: TGCGCCAGCAGCTTGGAAGTGGGAGGGGACGAGCAGTACTTC. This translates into CASSLEVGGDEQYF.

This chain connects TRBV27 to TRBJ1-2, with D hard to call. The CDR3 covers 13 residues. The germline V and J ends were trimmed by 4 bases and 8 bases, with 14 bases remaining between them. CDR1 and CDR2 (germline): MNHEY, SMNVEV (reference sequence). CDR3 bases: TGTGCCAGCAGTTGGGGAGGGTCCTACGGCTACACCTTC. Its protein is CASSWGGSYGYTF.

The CDR3 here is CASSPGTDNSPLHF. Written as DNA, the CDR3 is TGTGCCAGTAGCCCTGGGACAGACAATTCACCCCTCCACTTT. The rearrangement uses TRBV19 and TRBJ1-6; TRBD1 aligns across 7 bases. The CDR3 is made up of 14 amino acids. V dropped 6 bases and J dropped 7; count of bases not matched to a gene: 6. In germline, CDR1 is LNHDA, CDR2 SQIVND (reference sequence).

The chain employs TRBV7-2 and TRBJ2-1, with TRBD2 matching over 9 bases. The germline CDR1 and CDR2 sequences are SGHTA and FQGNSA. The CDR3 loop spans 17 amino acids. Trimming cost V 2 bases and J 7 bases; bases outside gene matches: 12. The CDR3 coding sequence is TGTGCCAGCAGCTTACAGGTCCTGGCGGGGGGGCAGAATGAGCAGTTCTTC. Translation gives CASSLQVLAGGQNEQFF.

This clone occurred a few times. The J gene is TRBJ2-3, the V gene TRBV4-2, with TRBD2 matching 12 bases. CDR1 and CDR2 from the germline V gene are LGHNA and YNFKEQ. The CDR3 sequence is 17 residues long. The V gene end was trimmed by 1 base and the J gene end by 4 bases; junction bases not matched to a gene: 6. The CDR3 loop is CASSQGASGGAADTQYF. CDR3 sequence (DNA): TGTGCCAGCAGCCAAGGAGCTAGCGGGGGGGCCGCAGATACGCAGTATTTT.